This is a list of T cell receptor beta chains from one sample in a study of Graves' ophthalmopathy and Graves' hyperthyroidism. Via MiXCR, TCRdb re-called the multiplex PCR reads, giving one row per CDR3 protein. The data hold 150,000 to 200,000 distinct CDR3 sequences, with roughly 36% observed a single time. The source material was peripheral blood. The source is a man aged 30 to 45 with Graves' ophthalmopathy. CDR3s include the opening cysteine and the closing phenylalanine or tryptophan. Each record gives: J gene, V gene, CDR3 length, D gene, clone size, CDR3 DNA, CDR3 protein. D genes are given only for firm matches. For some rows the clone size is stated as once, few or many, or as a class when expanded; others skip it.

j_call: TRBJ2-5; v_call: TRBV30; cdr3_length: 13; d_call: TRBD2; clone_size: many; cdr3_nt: TGTGCCTGGAGTGTACGGGGGGTAGAGACCCAGTACTTC; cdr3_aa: CAWSVRGVETQYF
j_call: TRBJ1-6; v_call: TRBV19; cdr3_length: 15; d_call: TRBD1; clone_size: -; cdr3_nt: TGTGCCAGTAGAAGGACAGGAGGGAATAATTCACCCCTCCACTTT; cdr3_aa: CASRRTGGNNSPLHF
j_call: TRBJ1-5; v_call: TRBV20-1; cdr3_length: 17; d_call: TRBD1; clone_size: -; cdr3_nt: TGCAGTGCTGCTCCGGGACAGGGCCGATATAGCAATCAGCCCCAGCATTTT; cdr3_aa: CSAAPGQGRYSNQPQHF
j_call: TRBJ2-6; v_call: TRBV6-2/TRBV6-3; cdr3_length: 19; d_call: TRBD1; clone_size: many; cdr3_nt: TGTGCCAGCAGTTACGGGCTGGACAGGGTAGGCTCTGGGGCCAACGTCCTGACTTTC; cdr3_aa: CASSYGLDRVGSGANVLTF
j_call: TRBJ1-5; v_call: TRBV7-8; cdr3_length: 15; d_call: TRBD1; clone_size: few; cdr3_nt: TGTGCCAGCAGCTGGGGGGACAGCTTAAATCAGCCCCAGCATTTT; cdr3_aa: CASSWGDSLNQPQHF
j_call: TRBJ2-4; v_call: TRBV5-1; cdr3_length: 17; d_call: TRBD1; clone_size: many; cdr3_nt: TGCGCCAGCAGCATCCTAGGGCAGGGGGCTTCCAAAAACATTCAGTACTTC; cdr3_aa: CASSILGQGASKNIQYF
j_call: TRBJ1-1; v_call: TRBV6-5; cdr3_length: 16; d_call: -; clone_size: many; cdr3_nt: TGTGCCAGCAGTTACTCGATGGGCGTGGGGGGCGCTGAAGCTTTCTTT; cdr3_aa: CASSYSMGVGGAEAFF
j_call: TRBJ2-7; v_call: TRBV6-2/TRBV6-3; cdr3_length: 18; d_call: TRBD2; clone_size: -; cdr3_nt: TGTGCCAGCAGTAGGCCGCCTAGCGGGTCCCCTTCCTCCTACGAGCAGTACTTC; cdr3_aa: CASSRPPSGSPSSYEQYF
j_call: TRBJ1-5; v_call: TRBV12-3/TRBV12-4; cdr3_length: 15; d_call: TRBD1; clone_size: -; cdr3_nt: TGTGCCAGCAGTTTCGGGACAGTTGTAGGTCAGCCCCAGCATTTT; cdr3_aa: CASSFGTVVGQPQHF
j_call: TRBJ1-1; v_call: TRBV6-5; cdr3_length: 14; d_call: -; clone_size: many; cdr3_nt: TGTGCCAGCAGTTTGGGGGGTCTTCTCACTGAAGCTTTCTTT; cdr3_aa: CASSLGGLLTEAFF
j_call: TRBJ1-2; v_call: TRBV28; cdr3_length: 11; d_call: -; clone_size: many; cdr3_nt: TGTGCCAGCAGCCGCAGCGATGGCTACACCTTC; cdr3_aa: CASSRSDGYTF
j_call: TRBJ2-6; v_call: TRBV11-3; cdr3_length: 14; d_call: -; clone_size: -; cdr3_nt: TGTGCCAGCAGCCCTGACCCCGGGGCCAACGTCCTGACTTTC; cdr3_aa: CASSPDPGANVLTF
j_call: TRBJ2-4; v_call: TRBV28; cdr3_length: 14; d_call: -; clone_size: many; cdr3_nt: TGTGCCAGCAGTTTAGCTGGGGCCAAAAACATTCAGTACTTC; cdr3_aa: CASSLAGAKNIQYF
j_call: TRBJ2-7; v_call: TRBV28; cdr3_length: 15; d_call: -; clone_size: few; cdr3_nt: TGTGCCAGCAGTTTCTTCGGGGATAACCCCTACGAGCAGTACTTC; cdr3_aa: CASSFFGDNPYEQYF
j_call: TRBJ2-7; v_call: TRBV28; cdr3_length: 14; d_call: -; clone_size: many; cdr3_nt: TGTGCCAGCAGTTTAACACCCGAACCACCACAGCAGTACTTC; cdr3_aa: CASSLTPEPPQQYF
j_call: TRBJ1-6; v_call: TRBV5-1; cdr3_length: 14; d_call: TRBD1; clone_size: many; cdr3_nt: TGCGCCAGCAGCCCAACAGGGGAGGGATCACCCCTCCACTTT; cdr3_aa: CASSPTGEGSPLHF